The 14 T cell receptor beta chains presented below share a single source sample, sequenced in a study of T cells in Graves' hyperthyroidism and ophthalmopathy. Researchers took RNA transcripts and amplified the TCR beta CDR3 regions from them. The HTBI primer set served for first-round RT-PCR of the TCR CDR3. Each CDR3 protein gets one entry after TCRdb re-called the multiplex PCR reads with MiXCR. Of more than 500,000 distinct CDR3 sequences listed, 15% to 20% were seen once; the top ten hold approximately 30%. Sequences were obtained from blood. Receptors originate from a woman aged 25 to 39 with Graves' ophthalmopathy.

This clonotype was detected many times. This chain uses TRBV3-1 with TRBJ2-7; 10 nucleotides match TRBD2. Germline CDR1 LGHDT, CDR2 YNNKEL (reference sequence). The V and J ends lost 1 base and 6 bases, in that order; junction bases with no gene match: 3. The length of the CDR3 is 14 residues. CDR3 sequence: CASSQVVAGGEQYF. The CDR3 coding sequence is TGTGCCAGCAGCCAAGTTGTAGCGGGAGGCGAGCAGTACTTC.

The chain combines TRBV5-4 with TRBJ1-1; D gene uncertain. V lost 2 bases and J 3 bases, leaving 11 bases between the germline ends. The CDR3 is 14 amino acids. The germline CDR1 and CDR2 sequences are SGHNT and YYREEE (reference sequence). The chain's CDR3 is CASSFAQTDTEAFF. CDR3 coding DNA: TGTGCCAGCAGCTTCGCTCAGACCGACACTGAAGCTTTCTTT.

This clonotype was detected ten times or more. V usage is TRBV2 and J usage is TRBJ2-1; a possible D gene is TRBD2 (5 bases). Germline lookup yields CDR1 SNHLY and CDR2 FYNNEI. The length of the CDR3 is 15 residues. The V end lost 6 bases, the J end lost 9 bases, and 21 bases lay between the germline ends. The DNA of the CDR3 is TGTGCCAGCAGGGTAGATTTGGGAGCCGTTGGTGAGCAGTTCTTC. The encoded protein is CASRVDLGAVGEQFF.

This clonotype was seen at least ten times. The V call is TRBV7-9, the J call TRBJ2-7; D possibly uses TRBD1 or TRBD2 (5 bases each). Germline lookup yields CDR1 SEHNR and CDR2 FQNEAQ (reference sequence). The CDR3 spans 14 residues. V gave up 4 bases and J gave up 2 bases, with 12 bases separating them. CDR3 bases: TGTGCCAGCAGCTCCTCAACGGGGCCCTACGAGCAGTACTTC. The encoded protein is CASSSSTGPYEQYF.

This clonotype was detected only a few times. The V and J genes are TRBV9 and TRBJ1-1; no clear D. The V gene lost 0 bases and the J gene lost 3 bases, with 12 bases spanning the gap. The germline V gene encodes CDR1 SGDLS and CDR2 YYNGEE. The CDR3 has 15 amino acids. The CDR3, as DNA: TGTGCCAGCAGCGTAGAAGAGGGATTGTACACTGAAGCTTTCTTT. It yields the protein CASSVEEGLYTEAFF. The entire variable domain, with the rest obtained from reference TRBV9 and TRBJ1-1, is as follows: DSGVTQTPKHLITATGQRVTLRCSPRSGDLSVYWYQQSLDQGLQFLIQYYNGEERAKGNILERFSAQQFPDLHSELNLSSLELGDSALYFCASSVEEGLYTEAFFGQGTRLTVV.

This clonotype showed up just a few times. This chain uses TRBV7-9 with TRBJ1-5; TRBD1 matches at 10 bases. The germline V gene has CDR1 SEHNR and CDR2 FQNEAQ (reference sequence). V lost 4 bases and J lost 1; bases outside the gene matches: 7. The length of the CDR3 is 17 residues. CDR3 sequence: CASSSSGQGRSNQPQHF. Here the CDR3 DNA reads TGTGCCAGCAGCTCTTCGGGACAGGGGAGGAGCAATCAGCCCCAGCATTTT. Full variable domain (outside the CDR3, taken from reference TRBV7-9 and TRBJ1-5): DTGVSQNPRHKITKRGQNVTFRCDPISEHNRLYWYRQTLGQGPEFLTYFQNEAQLEKSRLLSDRFSAERPKGSFSTLEIQRTEQGDSAMYLCASSSSGQGRSNQPQHFGDGTRLSIL.

The chain combines TRBV7-3 with TRBJ1-3; 8 bases are shared with TRBD1. This CDR3 has 19 amino acids. Germline trimming cut 5 bases from V and 0 bases from J; bases unmatched to any gene: 15. Germline values: CDR1 SGHTA, CDR2 FQGTGA. The CDR3 sequence is CASSGTDRADLRSGNTIYF. CDR3 sequence (DNA): TGTGCCAGCAGCGGGACGGACAGGGCGGATCTTCGCTCTGGAAACACCATATATTTT.

This clonotype has just a few counts. The rearrangement joins TRBV9 to TRBJ2-1; 12 nucleotides agree with TRBD2. The CDR3 extends over 15 amino acids. Germline loops: CDR1 SGDLS, CDR2 YYNGEE. Trimming removed 3 bases from V and 9 bases from J; junction bases left unmatched: 7. This CDR3 reads CASSAGTSGWGEQFF. CDR3 coding DNA: TGTGCCAGCAGCGCCGGGACTAGCGGGTGGGGTGAGCAGTTCTTC.

As to this clonotype: A much larger clone sits a single nucleotide away, making a read error possible. The chain is built from TRBV30 and TRBJ2-7; D uncertain. Germline V gene data show CDR1 as GTSNPN and CDR2 as SVGIG (reference sequence). V gave up 4 bases and J gave up 1 base, with 5 bases separating them. The CDR3 is 11 amino acids. CDR3 protein: CAWIESYEQYF. In nucleotides, the CDR3 is TGTGCCTGGATTGAGTCCTACGAGCAGTACTTC.

This clonotype was counted between two and nine times. This chain uses TRBV6-1 with TRBJ2-1, with TRBD2 as a possible D gene (6 bases). This CDR3 has 11 amino acids. V gave up 2 bases and J gave up 12 bases, with 8 bases separating them. Germline CDR1 and CDR2: MNHNS and SASEGT. CDR3 nucleotides: TGTGCCAGCAGTGAATTGGGGGGGCAGTTCTTC. It encodes CASSELGGQFF.

The gene calls are TRBV7-2 and TRBJ2-7; TRBD2 is a possible D gene (6 bases). The germline V gene encodes CDR1 SGHTA and CDR2 FQGNSA. V dropped 5 bases and J dropped 3 bases, with 23 bases sitting between them. The CDR3 extends over 17 amino acids. CDR3 bases: TGTGCCAGCAGCGAATCGAACCTCCTACCGGAGGGCTACGAGCAGTACTTC. Translating it yields CASSESNLLPEGYEQYF.

In its sample, this clonotype was seen many times. This sequence joins TRBV28 and TRBJ2-1, with D perhaps matching TRBD1 (7 bases). The CDR3 sequence is 13 residues long. CDR1 and CDR2 (germline): MDHEN, SYDVKM. V dropped 5 bases and J dropped 7 bases, with 12 bases sitting between them. Here the CDR3 DNA reads TGTGCCAGCAGTCTCAGGGGGAGGAATGAGCAGTTCTTC. Protein product: CASSLRGRNEQFF.

This clonotype was seen only a few times. CDR3 nucleotides: TGTGCCAGCAACCCGGGTAGCGGGATCAGCGAGCAGTACTTC. It yields the protein CASNPGSGISEQYF. This sequence joins TRBV11-2 and TRBJ2-7, with 8 nucleotides matching TRBD2. The CDR3 loop spans 14 amino acids. The junction had 11 bases not matched to a gene; V was cut back by 7 bases and J by 6 bases. Germline values: CDR1 SGHAT, CDR2 FQNNGV.

This clonotype was seen ten or more times. CDR3 in amino acids: CASSRQGNNQPQHF. For the CDR3, the DNA is TGTGCCAGCAGTCGACAGGGGAACAATCAGCCCCAGCATTTT. This sequence joins TRBV2 and TRBJ1-5, with 8 bases aligning to TRBD1. The germline V gene has CDR1 SNHLY and CDR2 FYNNEI. This CDR3 comprises 14 residues. The V and J ends lost 5 bases and 3 bases, in that order; junction bases with no gene match: 3.